These T cell receptor beta chains were read from a single sample in a study of T cells in Graves' hyperthyroidism and ophthalmopathy. MiXCR, run by TCRdb on the multiplex PCR reads, gives a single entry per CDR3 protein. The sample includes around 530,000 distinct CDR3 sequences, roughly 18% seen only once; the top ten take 17%. Sequencing was done on a sample of blood. Receptor source: a woman in her late teens or twenties with Graves' ophthalmopathy. Both conserved end residues are part of each CDR3. The order of the fields is CDR3 length, J gene, clone size, V gene, D gene, CDR3 DNA, CDR3 protein. The D gene is left open where the match is weak. Clone size appears in some rows only: once, few, many, or a class for an expanded clone.

11	TRBJ2-7	NA	TRBV6-4	NA	TGTGCCAGCAAATTGGTCTACGAGCAGTACTTC	CASKLVYEQYF
18	TRBJ2-1	many	TRBV11-3	TRBD2	TGTGCCAGCAGCACCCCCTCTCTGGGCGCGGGGGGGCTTGATGAGCAGTTCTTC	CASSTPSLGAGGLDEQFF
15	TRBJ2-5	few	TRBV14	TRBD2	TGTGCCAGCAGCCCTCTAGCGGGAGGGCGAGAGACCCAGTACTTC	CASSPLAGGRETQYF
15	TRBJ2-3	many	TRBV27	TRBD1	TGTGCCAGCAGTTTACAACAGGGGGCGGAAGATACGCAGTATTTT	CASSLQQGAEDTQYF
11	TRBJ2-1	many	TRBV20-1	NA	TGCAGTGCTAGTAAACGGGATGAGCAGTTCTTC	CSASKRDEQFF
14	TRBJ1-2	few	TRBV14	NA	TGTGCCAGCAGCCAATCATCGACAGTCTATGGCTACACCTTC	CASSQSSTVYGYTF
12	TRBJ1-2	many	TRBV30	NA	TGTGCCTGGAGTGTACCAGGGTCCGGCTACACCTTC	CAWSVPGSGYTF
15	TRBJ2-5	NA	TRBV7-3	TRBD2	TGTGCCAGCAGCTTTACCAGCGGGAAACAAGAGACCCAGTACTTC	CASSFTSGKQETQYF
16	TRBJ1-1	many	TRBV6-1	NA	TGTGCCAGCAGTTCTTTCGCGGGGACCCTGAACACTGAAGCTTTCTTT	CASSSFAGTLNTEAFF
17	TRBJ2-1	few	TRBV7-9	TRBD2	TGTGCCAGCAGCTTAGTTGCGGGAGCGGGTTTCGGGAATGAGCAGTTCTTC	CASSLVAGAGFGNEQFF
12	TRBJ2-1	NA	TRBV28	TRBD1	TGTGCCAGCACCCTGACAGGGAATGAGCAGTTCTTC	CASTLTGNEQFF
13	TRBJ1-4	many	TRBV30	NA	TGTGCCTGGAGTGTAGGGGGGAGTGAAAAACTGTTTTTT	CAWSVGGSEKLFF
14	TRBJ1-2	once	TRBV5-1	TRBD1	TGCGCCAGCAGCAACCGGACAGGGGGAGGTGGCTACACCTTC	CASSNRTGGGGYTF
17	TRBJ2-1	many	TRBV28	TRBD2	TGTGCCAGCAGTCCTGCCTCCGGGACTAGCGGGAGGAATGAGCAGTTCTTC	CASSPASGTSGRNEQFF
15	TRBJ1-6	many	TRBV5-1	NA	TGCGCCAGCAGCAACCTTCAGGCTCCAAATTCACCCCTCCACTTT	CASSNLQAPNSPLHF
17	TRBJ2-1	few	TRBV19	NA	TGTGCCAGTAGTCCGCGATCGGGGGCTCGCGCCTACAATGAGCAGTTCTTC	CASSPRSGARAYNEQFF
15	TRBJ1-1	NA	TRBV5-1	NA	TGCGCCAGCAGCTTGGCCTTGTCAGGGACGACTGAAGCTTTCTTT	CASSLALSGTTEAFF
15	TRBJ2-2	many	TRBV11-2	NA	TGTGCCAGCAGCCCCAGATCCCAGGGGACCGGGGAGCTGTTTTTT	CASSPRSQGTGELFF
13	TRBJ2-7	many	TRBV3-1	NA	TGTGCCAGCAGCCACTCAAGTGCCTACGAGCAGTACTTC	CASSHSSAYEQYF
13	TRBJ2-1	many	TRBV3-1	NA	TGTGCCAGCAGCCAAGATGGGTGGGGAGTACGGTTCTTC	CASSQDGWGVRFF
18	TRBJ1-5	many	TRBV28	TRBD1	TGTGCCAGCAGGATGTGGGGGACAGGGGGCGTTGGGAATCAGCCCCAGCATTTT	CASRMWGTGGVGNQPQHF
16	TRBJ2-2	few	TRBV7-2	NA	TGTGCCAGCAGCTTAGTCTCAGCGGAGAACACCGGGGAGCTGTTTTTT	CASSLVSAENTGELFF
15	TRBJ1-2	NA	TRBV7-9	NA	TGTGCCAGCAGCCCTCCCCCCCAGGGAACCTATGGCTACACCTTC	CASSPPPQGTYGYTF
18	TRBJ2-7	NA	TRBV27	TRBD2	TGTGCCAGCAGTCCACGGACTAGCGCCAAGGACGTCTCCTACGAGCAGTACTTC	CASSPRTSAKDVSYEQYF
13	TRBJ2-3	NA	TRBV5-1	NA	TGCGCCAGCAGCGGTGCTAGGTTCGATACGCAGTATTTT	CASSGARFDTQYF
17	TRBJ2-1	many	TRBV7-6	NA	TGTGCCAGCAGCTTAGCCCACCGGGGGATTACCTACAATGAGCAGTTCTTC	CASSLAHRGITYNEQFF
13	TRBJ1-6	few	TRBV6-4	NA	TGTGCCAGCAGTGGGGACCCTAATTCACCCCTCCACTTT	CASSGDPNSPLHF
13	TRBJ1-1	many	TRBV19	NA	TGTGCCAGCAGTATCGGGGTGAACACTGAAGCTTTCTTT	CASSIGVNTEAFF
16	TRBJ1-4	NA	TRBV9	NA	TGTGCCAGCAGCGTAGCGGTGAGGGGGACTAATGAAAAACTGTTTTTT	CASSVAVRGTNEKLFF
16	TRBJ1-5	few	TRBV20-1	NA	TGCAGTGCTAGAGATACGGGGTCATGGAACAATCAGCCCCAGCATTTT	CSARDTGSWNNQPQHF
15	TRBJ2-1	many	TRBV6-1	TRBD1	TGTGCCAGCAGCCGTAACAGGGGGCGGTGGGATGAGCAGTTCTTC	CASSRNRGRWDEQFF
17	TRBJ2-2	NA	TRBV28	TRBD1	TGTGCCAGCAGTCTTACCCCAGGGGGCATGGTCACCGGGGAGCTGTTTTTT	CASSLTPGGMVTGELFF
16	TRBJ2-1	few	TRBV4-1	TRBD2	TGCGCCAGCAGCCAAGGGCCAGGCGGGAGGGCCAGTGAGCAGTTCTTC	CASSQGPGGRASEQFF
15	TRBJ2-7	few	TRBV27	TRBD2	TGTGCCAGCAGTCCCCTTACGGGGGGTTACGACGAGCAGTACTTC	CASSPLTGGYDEQYF
13	TRBJ2-5	many	TRBV10-3	NA	TGTGCCATCAGTGGGGACCAACAAGAGACCCAGTACTTC	CAISGDQQETQYF
16	TRBJ1-3	once	TRBV3-1	NA	TGTGCCAGCAGCCACTCCTCCGGGACCGCTAAAAACACCATATATTTT	CASSHSSGTAKNTIYF
12	TRBJ1-2	NA	TRBV6-1	NA	TGTGCCAGCAGGAATCAGGGTTATGGCTACACCTTC	CASRNQGYGYTF
15	TRBJ2-3	NA	TRBV12-3/TRBV12-4	NA	TGTGCCAGCAGGTTCTCTAGCGAAAGCACAGATACGCAGTATTTT	CASRFSSESTDTQYF
15	TRBJ1-3	many	TRBV27	NA	TGTGCCAGCAGTGAGTCAGGGTGGAATGGAAACACCATATATTTT	CASSESGWNGNTIYF